These 9 T cell receptor beta chains share one sample of origin, sequenced in a study of shared clonotypes between healthy human individuals. CD45RO-negative, CCR7-positively selected cells formed the naive CD8 fraction, excluding terminally differentiated effector memory CD45RA+ cells. Using immunoSEQ multiplex PCR, the repertoire was profiled, and TCRdb retains in-frame clones only, with some absent. The repertoire holds 600,000 or so clones, with more than 95% as singletons. Material for sequencing was naive CD8+ T cells sorted from blood. The receptors originated from a man aged 25 to 45 in good health.

Comments on this clone: One end of the junction is discordant with germline, which a read error may explain. V usage is TRBV2 and J usage is TRBJ2-1; possible D gene TRBD1, 6 bases. The CDR3 has 12 residues. In germline, CDR1 is SNHLY, CDR2 FYNNEI. This chain's CDR3 is CAGRGSYNEQFF. CDR3 bases: TGTGCCGGCAGGGGCTCCTACAATGAGCAGTTCTTC.

The chain uses TRBV19 and TRBJ2-7; 7 bases map to TRBD1. This CDR3 spans 13 amino acids. Germline values: CDR1 LNHDA, CDR2 SQIVND (reference sequence). The trim removed 6 bases at V and 3 bases at J, leaving 5 bases unmatched. The CDR3 loop is CASSPGQYYEQYF. In DNA, the CDR3 is TGTGCCAGTAGCCCGGGACAGTACTACGAGCAGTACTTC.

This clone was detected once. Different DNA sequences within this sample yield the same CDR3. The chain uses TRBV7-9 and TRBJ1-1, with D hard to call. The germline V gene has CDR1 SEHNR and CDR2 FQNEAQ (reference sequence). The CDR3 runs 11 residues. V was shortened by 1 base and J by 7 bases, with 4 bases between the two germline ends. As DNA, the CDR3 is TGTGCCAGCAGCTTAGGGGTTGAAGCTTTCTTT. This translates into CASSLGVEAFF.

V is TRBV29-1 and J is TRBJ2-7, with TRBD2 identical over 11 bases. The junction had 9 bases not matched to a gene; V was cut back by 6 bases and J by 2 bases. CDR3 length equals 15 residues. The V gene's germline CDR1 is SQVTM and CDR2 ANQGSEA. The DNA of the CDR3 is TGCAGCGTCCTCGAGACTAGCGGGACGCCCTACGAGCAGTACTTC. Amino acids: CSVLETSGTPYEQYF.

This clone was recorded only once. This chain joins TRBV7-6 and TRBJ2-2, with 12 bases identical to TRBD2. The CDR3 loop spans 15 amino acids. Losses at the gene ends were 3 bases for V and 6 bases for J; bases not matched to a gene: 2. Germline V gives CDR1 SGHVS, CDR2 FNYEAQ. The CDR3 is CASSFSSGRAGELFF. The CDR3 nucleotides are TGTGCCAGCAGCTTTTCTAGCGGGAGGGCCGGGGAGCTGTTTTTT.

A word on this clone: The sample contains more than one DNA sequence encoding this CDR3. V is TRBV7-9 and J is TRBJ2-7; D uncertain. V was trimmed by 0 bases and J by 0 bases, leaving 3 bases between them. Germline loops: CDR1 SEHNR, CDR2 FQNEAQ (reference sequence). The CDR3 sequence is 13 residues long. The CDR3 spells CASSLASSYEQYF. CDR3 sequence (DNA): TGTGCCAGCAGCTTAGCATCCTCCTACGAGCAGTACTTC.

The chain employs TRBV7-9 and TRBJ1-3; 9 nucleotides line up with TRBD1. The germline V gene encodes CDR1 SEHNR and CDR2 FQNEAQ (reference sequence). CDR3 size: 17 residues. V was clipped by 4 bases and J by 3 bases; unmatched bases: 10. The CDR3 region is CASSSWKTGGGGNTIYF. In DNA form, the CDR3 reads TGTGCCAGCAGCTCATGGAAAACAGGGGGCGGTGGAAACACCATATATTTT. Combining the CDR3 with reference TRBV7-9 and TRBJ1-3 gives the whole variable domain DTGVSQNPRHKITKRGQNVTFRCDPISEHNRLYWYRQTLGQGPEFLTYFQNEAQLEKSRLLSDRFSAERPKGSFSTLEIQRTEQGDSAMYLCASSSWKTGGGGNTIYFGEGSWLTVV.

This clone was picked up one time. The V and J genes are TRBV28 and TRBJ2-2; no definite D call. The CDR3 runs to 13 residues. The V end lost 6 bases, the J end lost 6 bases, and 11 bases lay between the germline ends. Germline V gene lookup returns CDR1 MDHEN and CDR2 SYDVKM. CDR3 residues: CASRPPGPGELFF. The CDR3 DNA sequence: TGTGCCAGCAGGCCCCCTGGACCCGGGGAGCTGTTTTTT.

This rearrangement joins TRBV7-6 to TRBJ2-7; D is unclear. V was cut by 5 bases and J by 3 bases, with 11 bases left in between. This CDR3 spans 13 amino acids. Germline values: CDR1 SGHVS, CDR2 FNYEAQ. In nucleotides, the CDR3 is TGTGCCAGCAGCCCCTCGGAATTCTACGAGCAGTACTTC. Residues: CASSPSEFYEQYF. Filled out from reference TRBV7-6 and TRBJ2-7, the complete variable domain reads GAGVSQSPRYKVTKRGQDVALRCDPISGHVSLYWYRQALGQGPEFLTYFNYEAQQDKSGLPNDRFSAERPEGSISTLTIQRTEQRDSAMYRCASSPSEFYEQYFGPGTRLTVT.